This is a list of T cell receptor beta chains from one sample in a study of blood T cell repertoires in COVID-19. Libraries were prepared by immunoSEQ multiplex PCR; TCRdb keeps only in-frame clonotypes and omits some of them. This table has about 360,000 clones, around 84% appearing once. Sequences were obtained from peripheral blood. These receptor sequences come from a human donor in a cohort sampled during active COVID-19. The CDR3 runs from the conserved cysteine through the conserved F or W.

>TRBJ1-1|TRBV4-1
CASSRPAFVEAFF
>TRBJ2-5|TRBV4-2
CASSQGKAVKGETQYF
>TRBJ2-5|TRBV3-1/TRBV3-2
CASSQDPQWEGEETQYF
>TRBJ2-7|TRBV5-1
CASSLGVAANYEQYF
>TRBJ2-1|TRBV11-1
CASRSPGGGNEQFF
>TRBJ2-5|TRBV12-3/TRBV12-4
CASSPDRGETQYF
>TRBJ2-1|TRBV24-1
CATSGISYNEQFF
>TRBJ2-3|TRBV5-1
CASRTGPSVGTDTQYF
>TRBJ2-7|TRBV5-4
CASSLGLAGATSSYEQYF
>TRBJ2-1|TRBV5-1
CASSLKLAGGLHLRNEQFF